This T cell receptor beta chain stems from a study of cytomegalovirus exposure and HLA in healthy donors. The junction had 11 bases not matched to a gene; V was cut back by 10 bases and J by 2 bases. Germline lookup yields CDR1 MRHNA and CDR2 SNTAGT. CDR3 length: 15 residues. PCR primers comprised 60 Vbeta and 13 Jbeta primers. Repertoires were generated with immunoSEQ multiplex PCR, while TCRdb's copy carries only in-frame clones and drops some. Of approximately 140,000 clones in the sample, roughly three quarters are singletons; the top ten hold over 1.5%. The receptor comes from a woman between 40 and 50 years old in good health and CMV-seronegative. The sequenced sample consisted of PBMCs. V is TRBV6-4 and J is TRBJ1-2; 9 bases are a match to TRBD1. CDR3 loop: CAITSPGQGNYGYTF. The CDR3, as DNA: TGTGCCATCACCTCCCCGGGACAGGGAAACTATGGCTACACCTTC.